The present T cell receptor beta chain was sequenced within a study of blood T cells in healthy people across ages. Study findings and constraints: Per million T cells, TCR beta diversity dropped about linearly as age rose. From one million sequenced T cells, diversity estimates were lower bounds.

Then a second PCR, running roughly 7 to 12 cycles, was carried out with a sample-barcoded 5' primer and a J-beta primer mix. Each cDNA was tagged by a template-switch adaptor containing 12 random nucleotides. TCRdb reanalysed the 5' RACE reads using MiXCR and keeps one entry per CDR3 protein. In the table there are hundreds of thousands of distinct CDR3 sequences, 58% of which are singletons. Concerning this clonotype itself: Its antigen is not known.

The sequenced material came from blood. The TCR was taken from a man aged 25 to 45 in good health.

CDR3 nucleotides: TGCGCCAGCAGCCAAGAGGGACTAGCGGACAATGAGCAGTTCTTC. Protein product: CASSQEGLADNEQFF. This chain links TRBV4-3 with TRBJ2-1; 11 nucleotides align to TRBD2. This CDR3 region has 15 residues. V gave up 0 bases and J gave up 5 bases; unmatched junction bases: 0. From germline, CDR1 is LGHNA and CDR2 YSLEER.